In its sample, the clone carrying this T cell receptor beta chain was seen a few times. Clones were read by immunoSEQ multiplex PCR, and TCRdb kept only the in-frame ones, dropping some. The sample consists of some 45,000 clones, roughly 80% of them appearing once. The data were taken from a study of T cell clonotyping in hematopoietic cell transplantation. Across the whole study: Pretransplant recipient samples were taken after cytoreduction.

Germline trimming cut 5 bases from V and 6 bases from J; bases unmatched to any gene: 6. Germline CDR1 LGHNA, CDR2 YNFKEQ. CDR3 length: 13 residues. Indicated time point: recipient sample about 28 days before transplant, after cytoreduction. The sequenced sample was peripheral blood mononuclear cells, obtained before stem cell transplant. The sequence came from a man in his sixties with myelodysplastic syndrome. Some clones in this sample may be carry-over from other donors' samples. V usage is TRBV4-2 and J usage is TRBJ1-2; the match to TRBD1 covers 7 bases. The CDR3 reads CASSKVDRDGYTF. CDR3 coding DNA: TGTGCCAGCAGCAAGGTTGACAGGGATGGCTACACCTTC.